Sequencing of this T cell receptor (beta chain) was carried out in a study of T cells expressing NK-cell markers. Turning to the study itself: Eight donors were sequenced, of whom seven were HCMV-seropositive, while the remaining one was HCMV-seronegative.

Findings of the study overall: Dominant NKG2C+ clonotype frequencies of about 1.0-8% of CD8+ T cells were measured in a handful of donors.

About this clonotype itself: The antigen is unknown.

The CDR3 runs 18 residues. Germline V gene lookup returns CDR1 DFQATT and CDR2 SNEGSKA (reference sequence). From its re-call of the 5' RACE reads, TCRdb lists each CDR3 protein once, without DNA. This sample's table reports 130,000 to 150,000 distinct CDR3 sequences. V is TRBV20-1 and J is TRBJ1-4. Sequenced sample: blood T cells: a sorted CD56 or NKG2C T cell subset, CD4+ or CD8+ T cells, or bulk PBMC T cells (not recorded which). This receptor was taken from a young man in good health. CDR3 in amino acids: CSALPGSPITPTNEKLFF.